This paragraph reports one TCR beta chain. The data were taken from a study of blood T cell repertoires in COVID-19. V lost 0 bases, J lost 10 bases, and 12 bases lay in between. CDR1 and CDR2 (germline): SNHLY, FYNNEI. The CDR3 runs to 13 residues. Per the original data handling: It was from reference gene primer amplification that nucleated cell counts were estimated. The table came from immunoSEQ multiplex PCR; TCRdb's copy has only in-frame clones and leaves some out. V and J calls and clone size are those listed in that table; D and trimming were worked out from the DNA. The profile covers around 270,000 clones, with about 87% appearing a single time and over 2% taken by the ten largest.

Sequencing used peripheral blood. The rearrangement uses TRBV2 and TRBJ1-1; D unresolved. This clonotype was sampled from a woman aged 45-65 years with acute or convalescent COVID-19. This CDR3 reads CASSEASRVRAFF. CDR3 nucleotide sequence: TGTGCCAGCAGTGAAGCATCGAGGGTCAGAGCTTTCTTT. Drawing the rest from reference TRBV2 and TRBJ1-1, the complete variable domain is EPEVTQTPSHQVTQMGQEVILRCVPISNHLYFYWYRQILGQKVEFLVSFYNNEISEKSEIFDDQFSVERPDGSNFTLKIRSTKLEDSAMYFCASSEASRVRAFFGQGTRLTVV.